A selection of T cell receptor beta chains follows, all from one sample in a study of T cells in Graves' hyperthyroidism and ophthalmopathy. TCRdb re-analysed the multiplex PCR reads in MiXCR, keeping a single row per CDR3 protein. The sample records some 250,000 distinct CDR3 sequences, about 14% being singletons. What was sequenced was blood. All receptors derive from a middle-aged woman with Graves' hyperthyroidism that later progressed to Graves' ophthalmopathy. Both conserved end residues are part of each CDR3. D genes are given only for firm matches. Clone size is given for some rows only: seen once, a few or many times, or a class if the clone is expanded.

>TRBD2|many|TRBJ2-3|19|TRBV12-3/TRBV12-4
CASSLPTSGRRTSTDTQYF
TGTGCCAGCAGTTTACCGACTAGCGGGAGGAGAACTAGCACAGATACGCAGTATTTT
>TRBD1|many|TRBJ1-1|15|TRBV6-1
CASSDGTAQSTEAFF
TGTGCCAGCAGTGATGGGACAGCGCAGAGCACTGAAGCTTTCTTT
>.|many|TRBJ2-1|13|TRBV19
CASSLRLNNEQFF
TGTGCCAGTAGCTTACGATTAAACAATGAGCAGTTCTTC
>TRBD1|many|TRBJ1-1|15|TRBV20-1
CSARVRGQGSTEAFF
TGCAGTGCTAGAGTTAGGGGACAGGGATCCACTGAAGCTTTCTTT
>TRBD1|many|TRBJ1-5|17|TRBV2
CASSDRGQLRPTQPQHF
TGTGCCAGCAGTGACAGGGGGCAGCTTAGGCCCACTCAGCCCCAGCATTTT
>TRBD1|many|TRBJ2-3|15|TRBV11-2
CASRASLQGKDTQYF
TGTGCCAGCAGAGCATCTCTACAGGGGAAAGATACGCAGTATTTT
>TRBD2|few|TRBJ2-1|17|TRBV3-1
CASSQVSSGAAYNEQFF
TGTGCCAGCAGCCAAGTATCCAGCGGGGCCGCCTACAATGAGCAGTTCTTC
>TRBD1|many|TRBJ1-4|16|TRBV11-2
CASSPTRQGRNEKLFF
TGTGCCAGCAGCCCAACACGACAGGGGAGGAATGAAAAACTGTTTTTT
>.|many|TRBJ2-2|13|TRBV6-4
CASSESFTGELFF
TGTGCCAGCAGTGAGAGCTTCACCGGGGAGCTGTTTTTT
>.|few|TRBJ2-7|15|TRBV3-1
CASSRNGQGSYEQYF
TGTGCCAGCTCGAGGAATGGGCAGGGCTCCTACGAGCAGTACTTC
>.|.|TRBJ1-5|13|TRBV10-3
CATTPEVSEAQHF
TGTGCCACCACGCCGGAAGTTTCCGAAGCCCAGCATTTT
>.|many|TRBJ2-7|12|TRBV6-1
CASNTGSYEQYF
TGTGCCAGCAACACCGGCTCCTACGAGCAGTACTTC
>.|many|TRBJ1-5|15|TRBV5-1
CASSLDPYSNQPQHF
TGCGCCAGCAGCCTCGACCCTTATAGCAATCAGCCCCAGCATTTT
>.|many|TRBJ1-5|14|TRBV10-3
CATQQGSHNQPQHF
TGTGCCACCCAACAGGGATCTCACAATCAGCCCCAGCATTTT
>.|many|TRBJ1-5|14|TRBV25-1
CASSTGGYNQPQHF
TGTGCCAGTTCGACGGGCGGCTACAATCAGCCCCAGCATTTT
>.|many|TRBJ2-2|13|TRBV7-9
CASSFSEHGELFF
TGTGCCAGCAGCTTCTCCGAGCACGGGGAGCTGTTTTTT
>TRBD2|many|TRBJ2-7|14|TRBV12-3/TRBV12-4
CASSLGTSLYEQYF
TGTGCCAGCAGTTTAGGGACTAGTCTCTACGAGCAGTACTTC
>.|many|TRBJ1-1|13|TRBV30
CAWSLGDETEAFF
TGTGCCTGGTCACTGGGGGATGAAACTGAAGCTTTCTTT
>TRBD2|many|TRBJ2-7|14|TRBV20-1
CSADGTSGSYEQYF
TGCAGTGCTGACGGGACTAGCGGGAGTTACGAGCAGTACTTC
>.|many|TRBJ2-3|12|TRBV12-3/TRBV12-4
CASSLRIDTQYF
TGTGCCAGCAGTTTACGTATTGATACGCAGTATTTT
>.|few|TRBJ2-7|16|TRBV4-1
CASSQEYPGPSYEQYF
TGCGCCAGCAGCCAAGAATACCCAGGACCGAGCTACGAGCAGTACTTC